The sequence of this T cell receptor (beta chain) was determined in a study of graft-versus-host responses after intestinal transplantation. About the study: The transplants performed in recipients were multivisceral, liver-intestinal, or isolated intestinal.

Per the germline V gene, CDR1 is MGHRA and CDR2 is YSYEKL. Trimming took 5 bases from V and 4 from J, leaving 5 bases between them. This CDR3 comprises 11 residues. TCRdb keeps only in-frame clones here, not all; method: immunoSEQ multiplex PCR. The top ten clones hold 1% to 1.5% of a sample with around 100,000 clones, around 92% of them seen once. This clone appeared a single time. What it recognizes is unknown. Other DNA sequences in this specimen translate into the identical CDR3. The sequence was collected from a human donor who was the organ donor for an intestinal transplant. The gene calls are TRBV4-1 and TRBJ1-1, with D perhaps matching TRBD1 (5 bases). Specimen: unstimulated CD8+ T cells sorted from spleen or lymph node cells, collected before transplant. Here the CDR3 DNA reads TGCGCCAGCAGCAGGGGCACTGAAGCTTTCTTT. Translating it yields CASSRGTEAFF.